This paragraph covers one T cell receptor (beta chain) sequence. Its cognate antigen is unknown. This record comes from a study of T cell clusters in autoimmune cytopenias. Study in general: Per sample, median TRB depth was about 51,000 reads, yielding a median about 2,400 distinct clonotypes.

Some 34,000 genome equivalents of blood DNA were amplified for TRB. General study findings and limits: The T cell clusters were defined only in silico, without experimental functional validation.

Germline lookup yields CDR1 LNHDA and CDR2 SQIVND (reference sequence). The length of the CDR3 is 14 residues. TRB was amplified by touch-down multiplex PCR, primer pools A and B combined. TCRdb reprocessed the multiplex PCR reads and keeps a single row for each CDR3 protein, giving no DNA. In all, the sample yields about 5,000 distinct CDR3 sequences. This clonotype was sampled from a human donor with an autoimmune cytopenia or autoimmune hepatitis (not recorded which). The material sequenced was peripheral blood. The chain combines TRBV19 with TRBJ1-1; TCRdb's D call, TRBD1, is unchecked because there is no DNA. CDR3 amino acids: CASRLDRGNTEAFF.